This TCR beta chain was observed in a study of shared clonotypes between healthy human individuals. Overall study context: Used for every donor were three CD4 naive, three CD4 memory, two CD8 naive and one CD8 memory plate. General study findings and limits: Tissues were not sampled, only blood, and their repertoires likely differ. Among the subsets, naive ones generally showed larger estimated richness than memory ones.

The naive CD8 subset, CD45RO-negative cells positively selected for CCR7, excluded terminally differentiated effector memory CD45RA+ cells. Trimming removed 1 base from V and 4 bases from J, with 10 bases in between. The CDR3 contains 14 residues. CDR1 is SGHAT, CDR2 FQNNGV, per germline. A word on this clone: The target antigen is unknown.

Authors' methods: Sequence data from immunoSEQ were junction-only and lacked quality scores; consequently, filtering differed. Using immunoSEQ multiplex PCR, the repertoire was profiled, and TCRdb retains in-frame clones only, with some absent. The V and J calls and clone size come from that table; D and trimming were worked out from the DNA. The profile shows around 2,000,000 clones, about 95% of them singletons. This sequence was found in a man aged 18 to 29 in good health. The rearrangement uses TRBV11-2 and TRBJ1-2, with D hard to call. The sample was naive CD8+ T cells sorted from blood. DNA of the CDR3: TGTGCCAGCAGCTTAGCGAGCCCTAGCTATGGCTACACCTTC. As protein: CASSLASPSYGYTF. The full variable domain, rest sourced from reference TRBV11-2 and TRBJ1-2, is EAGVAQSPRYKIIEKRQSVAFWCNPISGHATLYWYQQILGQGPKLLIQFQNNGVVDDSQLPKDRFSAERLKGVDSTLKIQPAKLEDSAVYLCASSLASPSYGYTFGSGTRLTVV.